The source of this TCR beta chain is a study of control samples from healthy donors and cancer patients. This clone was counted once. Assay: immunoSEQ multiplex PCR; the TCRdb copy retains only in-frame clones and omits some. The sample includes 50,000 to 55,000 clones, approximately 89% of them seen just once. There are 16 residues in the CDR3. V shed 8 bases, J shed 1 base, and the junction held 10 bases outside the gene matches. The germline V gene encodes CDR1 ENHRY and CDR2 SYGVKD. The sample comprised PBMCs. The origin of this receptor is a man in his forties or fifties with colorectal cancer. V gene TRBV10-3 combines with J gene TRBJ2-1; the match to TRBD1 covers 8 bases. The CDR3 spells CAIGWTGKGSYNEQFF. CDR3 nucleotide sequence: TGTGCCATCGGGTGGACAGGGAAAGGATCCTACAATGAGCAGTTCTTC.